The clone carrying this T cell receptor (beta chain) turned up a few times. The study made its TCR cDNA through 5'RACE template switching. That step introduced a universal primer site along with UMIs. MiXCR, run by TCRdb on the 5' RACE reads, gives a single entry per CDR3 protein. The sample contains a few hundred thousand distinct CDR3 sequences, about 4% of which appear only once. This specimen belongs to a study of T cells after yellow fever vaccination. The TCR originated in a man between 18 and 35 years old who received the YFV17D yellow fever vaccine. Sample: PBMCs, taken 5 days after the yellow fever booster vaccination.

CDR3 amino acids: CSAPKPGQNSPLHF. The CDR3 nucleotides read TGCAGTGCTCCTAAACCGGGACAGAATTCACCCCTCCACTTT. The V call is TRBV20-1, the J call TRBJ1-6, with 7 bases lining up with TRBD1. Germline V CDR1 and CDR2: DFQATT, SNEGSKA (reference sequence). V shed 5 bases and J 7 bases; nucleotides not matched to a gene: 8. The CDR3 runs 14 residues.